This TCR beta chain originates from a study of blood T cells in healthy people across ages. Whole-study results and caveats: Calculation of diversity from one million T cells yielded estimates considered to be underestimates.

Points on this clonotype: What it binds is unknown.

CDR3 length: 14 residues. V lost 8 bases and J 7 bases, leaving 15 bases between the germline ends. Germline lookup yields CDR1 MNHEY and CDR2 SVGAGI. Next came a second PCR, run for roughly 6 to 11 cycles, which used a sample-barcoded 5' primer along with a J-beta primer mix. One entry per CDR3 protein results from TCRdb running MiXCR on the 5' RACE reads. Of about 640,000 distinct CDR3 sequences in the sample, about 30% are singletons; the top ten hold approximately 14%. Researchers collected around 10 milliliters of peripheral blood from every single donor. A minimum of 6 million PBMCs was isolated per sample.

Sample: blood. The source is a woman of 80 years or more in good health. The chain couples TRBV6-5 to TRBJ1-6; maybe TRBD1 (5 bases). CDR3 residues: CASGTGTSNSPLHF. CDR3 DNA: TGTGCCAGCGGTACCGGGACGTCAAATTCACCCCTCCACTTT.